These T cell receptor beta chains were read from a single sample in a study of cytomegalovirus exposure and HLA in healthy donors. Measured with immunoSEQ multiplex PCR; TCRdb has only the in-frame clones, and not every one. The repertoire holds around 68,000 clones, around 79% seen once, with about 7.4% in the top ten. The sample was PBMCs. The origin of the receptors is a woman between 25 and 40 years old in good health and CMV-seropositive. Each CDR3 is given with its conserved first and last residue. The D gene is left open where the match is weak. Only part of the rows carry a size: once, few, many, or a class if the clone is expanded.

-	TRBD2	TRBV6-5	TRBJ2-1	CASSYSGTSGFNEQFF	TGTGCCAGCAGTTACTCCGGGACTAGCGGGTTTAATGAGCAGTTCTTC
few	TRBD2	TRBV6-5	TRBJ2-2	CASTLAGEGTGELFF	TGTGCCAGCACCCTCGCGGGAGAAGGGACCGGGGAGCTGTTTTTT
-	-	TRBV4-3	TRBJ2-5	CASSQDMAGETQYF	TGCGCCAGCAGCCAAGATATGGCGGGGGAGACCCAGTACTTC
few	TRBD2	TRBV6-5	TRBJ2-5	CASSPFAGGQYF	TGTGCCAGCAGTCCGTTTGCGGGGGGGCAGTACTTC
-	-	TRBV14	TRBJ2-2	CASSQVGPRGTGELFF	TGTGCCAGCAGCCAAGTAGGTCCGCGGGGCACCGGGGAGCTGTTTTTT
-	-	TRBV5-6	TRBJ2-7	CASTYSAARRYEQYF	TGTGCCAGCACCTACTCTGCGGCCAGACGCTACGAGCAGTACTTC
-	-	TRBV5-1	TRBJ2-4	CASSLEEAENIQYF	TGCGCCAGCAGCTTGGAGGAAGCGGAAAACATTCAGTACTTC
-	TRBD1	TRBV10-3	TRBJ2-2	CAIKSGQGYTGELFF	TGTGCCATCAAGTCGGGACAGGGTTATACCGGGGAGCTGTTTTTT
-	TRBD1	TRBV7-2	TRBJ2-7	CASSLAGTGVYEQYF	TGTGCCAGCAGCTTAGCCGGGACAGGGGTCTACGAGCAGTACTTC
few	TRBD1	TRBV2	TRBJ1-2	CASSDWSTNRGFYGYTF	TGTGCCAGCAGTGATTGGTCTACGAACAGGGGCTTCTATGGCTACACCTTC
-	-	TRBV2	TRBJ2-3	CATPIADTQYF	TGTGCCACCCCGATCGCGGATACGCAGTATTTT
-	TRBD2	TRBV29-1	TRBJ2-1	CSTLAGVNEQFF	TGCAGCACCCTAGCGGGGGTCAATGAGCAGTTCTTC
once	-	TRBV21-1	TRBJ2-7	CASSKTGTWVYEQYF	TGTGCCAGCAGCAAGACCGGGACTTGGGTATACGAGCAGTACTTC
-	-	TRBV7-8	TRBJ1-1	CASQLGEGAFF	TGTGCCAGCCAACTGGGGGAGGGAGCTTTCTTT
-	-	TRBV11-1	TRBJ2-5	CASSLAFRSADQETQYF	TGTGCCAGCAGCTTAGCCTTTAGATCGGCGGACCAAGAGACCCAGTACTTC